This T cell receptor (beta chain) was sequenced in a study of Ad26.COV2.S vaccination and SARS-CoV-2 variants. In this sample, this clone turned up a few times. Assay used: immunoSEQ multiplex PCR; TCRdb lists only in-frame clones, some missing. Of about 180,000 clones detected, 70% to 90% appear once; the ten largest clones hold approximately 6%. Deletions cut 4 bases from V and 3 bases from J, with 7 bases between. The CDR3 has 12 residues. The sequence was collected from a human donor who had recovered from COVID-19. The chain joins TRBV12-3 or TRBV12-4 to TRBJ2-7; D is ambiguous. The material sequenced was peripheral blood, taken after recovery from COVID-19. The CDR3 here is CASSSPSYEQYF. CDR3 nucleotides: TGTGCCAGCAGTTCTCCGAGCTACGAGCAGTACTTC.